Reported below is one TCR beta chain. Some clones are missing from TCRdb's copy, which holds only in-frame ones; the method was immunoSEQ multiplex PCR. The sample comprises around 130,000 clones, around 90% of which are singletons, and about 4% rests with the top ten. This record comes from a study of blood T cell repertoires in COVID-19. Looking at the study overall: COVID-19 samples collected from the United States, Italy and Spain covered acute and convalescent phases. PBMCs, B-cell-depleted T cells, or T cells provided the cDNA or gDNA that made up the material.

The sample consisted of peripheral blood. This TCR derives from a man in his fifties or sixties with active COVID-19.

Written as DNA, the CDR3 is TGTGCCAGCAGCTTAAACCCCGGACAGTACAATGAGCAGTTCTTC. Its translation is CASSLNPGQYNEQFF. The V and J genes are TRBV11-2 and TRBJ2-1; maybe TRBD1 (6 bases). CDR3 length: 15 amino acids. Germline V gives CDR1 SGHAT, CDR2 FQNNGV. V was trimmed by 2 bases and J by 4 bases, leaving 12 bases between them.